This TCR beta chain was retrieved from a study of blood T cell repertoires in COVID-19. As handled by the study authors: Counts of nucleated cells, estimated from reference gene primer amplification, were obtained. The data were produced by immunoSEQ multiplex PCR, yet TCRdb's version contains in-frame clones alone and is incomplete. Clonal size and the V and J genes are those of that table, whereas D and trimming came from the DNA. This table has roughly 220,000 clones, roughly 90% appearing once. The study drew participants aged about 18 to 89 years from under 30 US areas. Germline V gene lookup returns CDR1 SGHTA and CDR2 FQGNSA. Trimming removed 7 bases at V and 2 bases at J, with 14 bases between. CDR3 length: 14 amino acids.

V usage is TRBV7-2 and J usage is TRBJ1-2; D not resolved. This TCR derives from a man aged 30 to 45 who had been exposed to COVID-19. The sequenced sample consisted of PBMCs or T cells enriched from blood (not recorded which). The CDR3 DNA is TGTGCCAGCACCCGAAGCGCCACAAACTATGGCTACACCTTC. It is translated as CASTRSATNYGYTF.